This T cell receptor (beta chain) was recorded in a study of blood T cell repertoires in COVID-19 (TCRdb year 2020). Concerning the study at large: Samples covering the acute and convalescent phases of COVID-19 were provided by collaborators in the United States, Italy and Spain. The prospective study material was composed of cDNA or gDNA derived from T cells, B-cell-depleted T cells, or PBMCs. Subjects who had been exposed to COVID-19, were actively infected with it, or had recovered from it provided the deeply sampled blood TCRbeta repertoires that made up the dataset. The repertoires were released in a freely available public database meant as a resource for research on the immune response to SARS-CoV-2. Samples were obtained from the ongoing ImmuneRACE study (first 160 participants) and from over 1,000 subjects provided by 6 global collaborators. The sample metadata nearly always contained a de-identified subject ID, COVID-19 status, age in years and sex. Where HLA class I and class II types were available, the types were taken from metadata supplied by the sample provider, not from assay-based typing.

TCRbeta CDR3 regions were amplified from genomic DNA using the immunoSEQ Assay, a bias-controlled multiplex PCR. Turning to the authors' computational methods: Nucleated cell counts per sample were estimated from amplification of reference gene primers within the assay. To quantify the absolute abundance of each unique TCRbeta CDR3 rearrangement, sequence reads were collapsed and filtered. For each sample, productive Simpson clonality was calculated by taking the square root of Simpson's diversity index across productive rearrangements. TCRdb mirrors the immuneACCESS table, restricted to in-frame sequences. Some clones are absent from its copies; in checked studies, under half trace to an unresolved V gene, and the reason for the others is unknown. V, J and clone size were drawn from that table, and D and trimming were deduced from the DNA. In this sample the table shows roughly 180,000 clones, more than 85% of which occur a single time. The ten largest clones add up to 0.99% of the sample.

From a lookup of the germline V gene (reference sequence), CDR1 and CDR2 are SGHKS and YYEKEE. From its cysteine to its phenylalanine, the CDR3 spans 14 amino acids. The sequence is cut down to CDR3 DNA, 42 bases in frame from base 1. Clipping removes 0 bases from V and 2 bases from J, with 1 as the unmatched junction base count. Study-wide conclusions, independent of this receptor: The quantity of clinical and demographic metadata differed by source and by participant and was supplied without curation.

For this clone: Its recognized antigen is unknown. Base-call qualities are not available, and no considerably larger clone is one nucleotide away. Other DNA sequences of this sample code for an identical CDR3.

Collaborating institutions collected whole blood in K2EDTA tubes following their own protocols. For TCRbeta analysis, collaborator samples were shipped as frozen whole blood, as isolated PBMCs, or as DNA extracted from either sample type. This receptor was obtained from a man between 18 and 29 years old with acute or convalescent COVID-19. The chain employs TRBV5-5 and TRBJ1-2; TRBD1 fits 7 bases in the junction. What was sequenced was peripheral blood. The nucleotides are TGTGCCAGCAGCTTGGACAGGGGCAACTATGGCTACACCTTC. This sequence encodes CASSLDRGNYGYTF.